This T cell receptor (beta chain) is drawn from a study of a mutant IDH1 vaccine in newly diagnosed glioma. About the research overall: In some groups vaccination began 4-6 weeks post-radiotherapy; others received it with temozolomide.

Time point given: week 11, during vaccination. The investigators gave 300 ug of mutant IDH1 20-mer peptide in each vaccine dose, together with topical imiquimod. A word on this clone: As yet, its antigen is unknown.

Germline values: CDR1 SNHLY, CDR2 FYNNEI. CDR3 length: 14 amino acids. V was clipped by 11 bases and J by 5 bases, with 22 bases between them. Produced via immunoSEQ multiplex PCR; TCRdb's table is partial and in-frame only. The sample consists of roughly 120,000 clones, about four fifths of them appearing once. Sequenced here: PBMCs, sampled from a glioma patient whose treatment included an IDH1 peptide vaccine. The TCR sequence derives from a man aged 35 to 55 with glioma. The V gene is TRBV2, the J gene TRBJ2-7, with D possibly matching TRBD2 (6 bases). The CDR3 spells CAVEEGTSSDEQYF. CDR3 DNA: TGTGCCGTTGAGGAGGGGACCTCCTCGGACGAGCAGTACTTC.